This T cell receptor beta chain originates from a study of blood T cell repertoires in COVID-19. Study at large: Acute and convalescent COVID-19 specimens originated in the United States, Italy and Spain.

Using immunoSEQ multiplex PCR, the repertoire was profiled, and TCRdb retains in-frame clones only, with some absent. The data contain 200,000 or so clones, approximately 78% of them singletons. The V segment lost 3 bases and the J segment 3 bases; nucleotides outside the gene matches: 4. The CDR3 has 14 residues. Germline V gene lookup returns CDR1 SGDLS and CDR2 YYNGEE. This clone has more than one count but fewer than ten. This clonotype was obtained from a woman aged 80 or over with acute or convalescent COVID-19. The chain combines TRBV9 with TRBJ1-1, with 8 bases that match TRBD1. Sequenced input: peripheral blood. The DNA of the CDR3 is TGTGCCAGCAGCGCCCCACAGGGGGACACTGAAGCTTTCTTT. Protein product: CASSAPQGDTEAFF.